This T cell receptor (beta chain) is drawn from a study of identical twins. This clonotype was seen repeatedly, ten times or more. The germline gives CDR1 SGHKS, CDR2 YYEKEE (reference sequence). The V and J ends lost 4 bases and 6 bases respectively, with 11 bases between them. The CDR3 totals 13 residues. TCRdb processed the 5' RACE reads anew with MiXCR; each CDR3 protein has one entry. This repertoire shows about 210,000 distinct CDR3 sequences, roughly 10% found once; its top ten account for approximately 5.1%. What was sequenced was memory (CD45RO+) T cells sorted from blood. The V gene is TRBV5-5, the J gene TRBJ2-1, with unresolved D. The source is a woman between 18 and 29 years old in good health. The CDR3 spells CASSPWETNEQFF. DNA for the CDR3: TGTGCCAGCAGCCCGTGGGAAACCAATGAGCAGTTCTTC.